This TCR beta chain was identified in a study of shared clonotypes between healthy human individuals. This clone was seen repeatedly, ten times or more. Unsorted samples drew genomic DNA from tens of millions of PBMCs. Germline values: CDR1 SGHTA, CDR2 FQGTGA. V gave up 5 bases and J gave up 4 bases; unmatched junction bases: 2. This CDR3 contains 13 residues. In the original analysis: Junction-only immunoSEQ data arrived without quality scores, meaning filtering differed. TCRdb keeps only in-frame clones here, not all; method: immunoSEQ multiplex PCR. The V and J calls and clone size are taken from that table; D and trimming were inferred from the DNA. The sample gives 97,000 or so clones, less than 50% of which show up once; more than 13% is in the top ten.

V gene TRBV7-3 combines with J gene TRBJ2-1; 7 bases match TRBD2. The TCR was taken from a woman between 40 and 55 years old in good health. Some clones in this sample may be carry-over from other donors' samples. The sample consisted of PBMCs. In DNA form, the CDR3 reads TGTGCCAGCAGCACTAGCGCGTACAATGAGCAGTTCTTC. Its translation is CASSTSAYNEQFF.